The next 11 T cell receptor beta chains were all read from a single sample in a study of blood T cell repertoires in COVID-19. The data were produced by immunoSEQ multiplex PCR, yet TCRdb's version contains in-frame clones alone and is incomplete. The table records some 240,000 clones, over 70% of them present only once. Sequencing was carried out using PBMCs or T cells enriched from blood (not recorded which). Source of these receptors: a woman in her thirties or forties who had been exposed to COVID-19.

The V gene is TRBV30, the J gene TRBJ2-1; D remains ambiguous. CDR1 is GTSNPN, CDR2 SVGIG, per germline (reference sequence). CDR3 length: 11 residues. The V and J ends lost 2 bases and 5 bases respectively, with 4 bases between them. The CDR3 is CAWSSDNEQFF. As DNA, the CDR3 is TGTGCCTGGAGTTCGGACAATGAGCAGTTCTTC.

This clone was counted once. This chain links TRBV27 with TRBJ1-3; 9 nucleotides line up with TRBD1. CDR3 length equals 15 residues. V shed 2 bases, J shed 4 bases, and the junction held 3 bases outside the gene matches. CDR1 is MNHEY and CDR2 is SMNVEV in the germline V gene (reference sequence). CDR3 sequence (DNA): TGTGCCAGCAGTTTAACAGGGGGCGCAGGAAACACCATATATTTT. Translation: CASSLTGGAGNTIYF.

This clone was seen a few times. V gene TRBV7-2 combines with J gene TRBJ1-1; D gene ambiguous. V lost 5 bases, J lost 6 bases, and 16 bases lay in between. The CDR3 has 14 residues. Germline V gives CDR1 SGHTA, CDR2 FQGNSA. Here the CDR3 reads CASSPGGPVAEAFF. The CDR3 region has the DNA TGTGCCAGCAGCCCGGGCGGGCCAGTGGCTGAAGCTTTCTTT.

This clone was found many times. The CDR3 here is CASSSTPGTGELFF. The CDR3, as DNA: TGTGCCAGCAGCTCTACTCCCGGGACAGGGGAGCTGTTTTTT. This chain joins TRBV7-2 and TRBJ2-2; the D gene is possibly TRBD1 (6 bases). This CDR3 has 14 residues. The V end was cut by 4 bases, the J end by 8 bases, with 14 bases between. Germline-derived CDR1 and CDR2 are SGHTA and FQGNSA.

The chain has TRBV6-5 and TRBJ1-2; a possible D gene is TRBD1 (6 bases). The germline CDR1 and CDR2 sequences are MNHEY and SVGAGI. V lost 2 bases and J 7 bases, leaving 8 bases between the germline ends. The CDR3 runs to 12 residues. CDR3 nucleotide sequence: TGTGCCAGCAGTTACAGGGGGTCTGGCTACACCTTC. Translated: CASSYRGSGYTF.

The CDR3 coding sequence is TGTGCCAGCAGTCTCAGGGATGGTGAAGCTTTCTTT. The encoded protein is CASSLRDGEAFF. V gene TRBV7-8 combines with J gene TRBJ1-1; perhaps TRBD1 as D (5 bases). Germline V gives CDR1 SGHVS, CDR2 FQNEAQ. Between the trimmed V and J ends, which lost 6 bases and 7 bases, there was a span of 12 bases. This CDR3 contains 12 residues.

The J gene is TRBJ2-7, the V gene TRBV2; TRBD2 aligns across 12 bases. This CDR3 is 17 amino acids long. Trimming cost V 1 base and J 5 bases; bases outside gene matches: 9. Germline V CDR1 and CDR2: SNHLY, FYNNEI. CDR3 bases: TGTGCCAGCAGTGAAGGCGGGTCTAGCGGGAGGGTCAACGAGCAGTACGTC. Translating it yields CASSEGGSSGRVNEQYV.

The chain links TRBV4-2 to TRBJ1-5; D might be TRBD1 (6 bases). V was trimmed by 0 bases and J by 3 bases, leaving 9 bases between them. The V gene's germline CDR1 is LGHNA and CDR2 YNFKEQ. The CDR3 loop spans 15 amino acids. Here the CDR3 DNA reads TGTGCCAGCAGCCAAGATGAGGGGGACAATCAGCCCCAGCATTTT. As protein: CASSQDEGDNQPQHF.

V is TRBV18 and J is TRBJ2-6, with 8 bases identical to TRBD1. Losses at the gene ends were 2 bases for V and 0 bases for J; bases not matched to a gene: 6. CDR3 length: 18 amino acids. Germline CDR1 reads KGHSH; CDR2 reads LQKENI. CDR3 in amino acids: CASSPLQQGGSGANVLTF. CDR3 nucleotide sequence: TGTGCCAGCTCACCATTGCAACAGGGGGGCTCTGGGGCCAACGTCCTGACTTTC. The full variable domain, completed using reference TRBV18 and TRBJ2-6, is NAGVMQNPRHLVRRRGQEARLRCSPMKGHSHVYWYRQLPEEGLKFMVYLQKENIIDESGMPKERFSAEFPKEGPSILRIQQVVRGDSAAYFCASSPLQQGGSGANVLTFGAGSRLTVL.

The J gene is TRBJ2-1, the V gene TRBV3-1 (or the pseudogene TRBV3-2), with 7 bases fitting TRBD1. V shed 5 bases and J 10 bases; nucleotides not matched to a gene: 11. Germline V gene data show CDR1 as LGHDT and CDR2 as YNNKEL (reference sequence). CDR3 length equals 14 residues. CDR3 coding DNA: TGTGCCAGCAGCTTTCGACAGGGTTTGAAGGAGCAGTTCTTC. Amino acids: CASSFRQGLKEQFF.

The rearrangement joins TRBV24-1 to TRBJ2-2, with D possibly being TRBD2 (6 bases). This CDR3 has 16 amino acids. Trimming took 0 bases from V and 7 from J, leaving 14 bases between them. Germline CDR1 is KGHDR and CDR2 is SFDVKD. The CDR3 DNA follows: TGTGCCACCAGTGATTTGCTTGCGGGGCGGGACGGGGAGCTGTTTTTT. Amino acid sequence: CATSDLLAGRDGELFF.